These 32 T cell receptor beta chains were sequenced from one sample in a study of CD8 T cells in ankylosing spondylitis. Each CDR3 protein gets one entry after TCRdb re-called the 5' RACE reads with MiXCR. The table shows 25,000 to 35,000 distinct CDR3 sequences, with under 40% occurring only once. Material: synovial fluid, either unsorted or a sorted T cell fraction (not recorded which). Receptors were obtained from a male donor with ankylosing spondylitis.

This clonotype was seen at least ten times. The chain has TRBV28 and TRBJ2-5; D gene unclear. Trimming stripped 5 bases from V and 2 bases from J, with 15 bases between. Germline CDR1 MDHEN, CDR2 SYDVKM. This CDR3 comprises 15 residues. The CDR3 DNA reads TGTGCCAGCAGTCCAGTGGACGGACGTCAAGAGACCCAGTACTTC. Translated: CASSPVDGRQETQYF.

The genes are TRBV12-3 or TRBV12-4 and TRBJ2-3, with a tentative D call TRBD1 (5 bases). Trimming pared 3 bases from V and 1 base from J, leaving 8 bases between. The CDR3 is made up of 14 amino acids. CDR3 protein: CASSLGLRTDTQYF. Written as DNA, the CDR3 is TGTGCCAGCAGTTTGGGGCTGCGCACAGATACGCAGTATTTT.

V and J are TRBV5-1 and TRBJ2-5; D remains unclear. V dropped 0 bases and J dropped 5 bases, with 17 bases sitting between them. From germline, CDR1 is SGHRS and CDR2 YFSETQ. CDR3 size: 16 residues. CDR3 loop: CASSLANTGRRETQYF. CDR3 in DNA: TGCGCCAGCAGCTTGGCTAATACGGGCCGGCGGGAGACCCAGTACTTC. Full variable domain (remainder filled in from reference TRBV5-1 and TRBJ2-5): KAGVTQTPRYLIKTRGQQVTLSCSPISGHRSVSWYQQTPGQGLQFLFEYFSETQRNKGNFPGRFSGRQFSNSRSEMNVSTLELGDSALYLCASSLANTGRRETQYFGPGTRLLVL.

This clonotype was observed a handful of times. The chain carries TRBV2 and TRBJ1-1; D not certain. In germline, CDR1 is SNHLY, CDR2 FYNNEI. The CDR3 contains 13 residues. Deletions cut 7 bases from V and 1 base from J, with 10 bases between. The CDR3 region is CASKWTGNTEAFF. CDR3 sequence (DNA): TGTGCCAGCAAGTGGACGGGGAACACTGAAGCTTTCTTT.

This clonotype was counted at least ten times. The chain employs TRBV24-1 and TRBJ2-1, with 8 bases aligning to TRBD1. The germline V gene encodes CDR1 KGHDR and CDR2 SFDVKD. This CDR3 region has 14 residues. J gave up 8 bases and V 4 bases, and 6 bases lay outside the gene matches. CDR3 sequence: CATSDPGQGYEQFF. In DNA, the CDR3 is TGTGCCACCAGTGACCCCGGACAGGGCTATGAGCAGTTCTTC.

This clonotype was observed many times. The J gene is TRBJ1-1, the V gene TRBV7-9; tentative D call: TRBD1 (5 bases). This CDR3 spans 15 amino acids. V was pared by 2 bases and J by 1 base, with 11 bases between. Germline V gene sequence: CDR1 SEHNR, CDR2 FQNEAQ (reference sequence). For the CDR3, the DNA is TGTGCCAGCAGCTTATTAGGGACGGAGAACACTGAAGCTTTCTTT. This translates into CASSLLGTENTEAFF.

This clonotype occurred a few times. This chain links TRBV7-6 with TRBJ2-2; the D call may be TRBD1 or TRBD2 (5 bases each). Trimming stripped 5 bases from V and 7 bases from J, with 17 bases between. Germline V gene sequence: CDR1 SGHVS, CDR2 FNYEAQ. The CDR3 contains 15 residues. CDR3 DNA sequence: TGTGCCAGCAGCCCCCGACCCCCTGGGGGCGGGGAGCTGTTTTTT. Encoded protein: CASSPRPPGGGELFF.

This clonotype was found many times. The chain links TRBV20-1 to TRBJ1-6; the match to TRBD1 covers 9 bases. Germline V gene sequence: CDR1 DFQATT, CDR2 SNEGSKA (reference sequence). The CDR3 consists of 16 residues. J gave up 8 bases and V 0 bases, and 8 bases lay outside the gene matches. CDR3 sequence reads: CSAREGQGWVDSPLHF. The CDR3 DNA is TGCAGTGCTAGAGAGGGACAGGGATGGGTTGATTCACCCCTCCACTTT.

The rearrangement uses TRBV20-1 and TRBJ2-1, with 7 bases that match TRBD2. CDR3 length: 14 amino acids. Looked up from germline, CDR1 is DFQATT and CDR2 is SNEGSKA (reference sequence). With V trimmed by 4 bases and J by 3 bases, 6 bases remained unmatched. Here the CDR3 reads CSAILGGSYNEQFF. CDR3 bases: TGCAGTGCTATCCTGGGGGGGAGCTACAATGAGCAGTTCTTC.

This clonotype was seen a handful of times. The chain uses TRBV29-1 and TRBJ1-1, with D hard to call. This CDR3 has 13 residues. The ends were cut back, 0 bases at V and 5 bases at J, with 10 bases in the middle. CDR1 and CDR2 from the germline V gene are SQVTM and ANQGSEA. The CDR3 sequence: CSVEDLGGTEAFF. The CDR3 DNA reads TGCAGCGTTGAAGATCTGGGAGGGACTGAAGCTTTCTTT.

The gene calls are TRBV30 and TRBJ1-2, with D perhaps TRBD1 (5 bases). The V end was cut by 0 bases, the J end by 6 bases, with 5 bases between. Germline lookup yields CDR1 GTSNPN and CDR2 SVGIG (reference sequence). This CDR3 spans 11 amino acids. The CDR3 DNA sequence: TGTGCCTGGAGTGTAGGGGATGGCTACACCTTC. This sequence encodes CAWSVGDGYTF.

The rearrangement uses TRBV24-1 and TRBJ2-2, with 10 bases fitting TRBD1. The CDR3 loop spans 20 amino acids. Germline V gene lookup returns CDR1 KGHDR and CDR2 SFDVKD. V gave up 7 bases and J gave up 2 bases; unmatched junction bases: 18. CDR3 DNA: TGTGCCACCAGCGACAGGGGGCCCCTCTCATTTTTCCGAAACACCGGGGAGCTGTTTTTT. Translating it yields CATSDRGPLSFFRNTGELFF.

This clonotype has more than one count but fewer than ten. The chain joins TRBV27 to TRBJ2-1; maybe TRBD2 (6 bases). This CDR3 is built from 13 residues. Deletions cut 7 bases from V and 5 bases from J, with 12 bases between. Germline V gives CDR1 MNHEY, CDR2 SMNVEV (reference sequence). Here the CDR3 reads CASTTGTHNEQFF. The CDR3 DNA reads as TGTGCCAGCACCACCGGGACTCACAATGAGCAGTTCTTC.

This clonotype was seen a few times. The chain employs TRBV9 and TRBJ1-3; D is ambiguous. CDR3 length equals 13 residues. Trimming shortened V by 7 bases and J by 1 base, and 9 bases separated the two germline ends. CDR1 and CDR2 (germline): SGDLS, YYNGEE. The CDR3 protein is CASRSLSGNTIYF. CDR3 nucleotides: TGTGCCAGCCGAAGTTTGTCTGGAAACACCATATATTTT. Looking up the rest from reference TRBV9 and TRBJ1-3 gives the full variable domain: DSGVTQTPKHLITATGQRVTLRCSPRSGDLSVYWYQQSLDQGLQFLIQYYNGEERAKGNILERFSAQQFPDLHSELNLSSLELGDSALYFCASRSLSGNTIYFGEGSWLTVV.

The V call is TRBV30, the J call TRBJ2-1; 7 nucleotides agree with TRBD2. Losses at the gene ends were 3 bases for V and 6 bases for J; bases not matched to a gene: 11. Germline-derived CDR1 and CDR2 are GTSNPN and SVGIG (reference sequence). This CDR3 contains 15 residues. The CDR3 DNA follows: TGTGCCTGGAGCCTAGGGAGCGGGATAGGCAATGAGCAGTTCTTC. Translation: CAWSLGSGIGNEQFF.

The genes are TRBV2 and TRBJ2-1, with 8 bases matching TRBD2. V was pared by 7 bases and J by 9 bases, with 8 bases of the junction left unmatched. CDR3 size: 13 residues. The germline gives CDR1 SNHLY, CDR2 FYNNEI. The DNA of the CDR3 is TGTGCCAGCATGTGGGGCGGGAGGACTGAGCAGTTCTTC. Amino acid sequence: CASMWGGRTEQFF.

There are a few counts of this clonotype. CDR3 region: CASSSEREGQETQYF. CDR3 DNA sequence: TGTGCCAGCAGTTCCGAGCGGGAGGGCCAGGAGACCCAGTACTTC. The V call is TRBV12-3 or TRBV12-4, the J call TRBJ2-5, with 10 bases that match TRBD2. V shed 4 bases, J shed 5 bases, and the junction held 7 bases outside the gene matches. The CDR3 length is 15 residues.

This clonotype appeared once. The chain links TRBV4-2 to TRBJ2-7, with TRBD2 identical over 10 bases. The V and J ends lost 4 bases and 5 bases, in that order; junction bases with no gene match: 5. The CDR3 sequence is 14 residues long. Germline V CDR1 and CDR2: LGHNA, YNFKEQ. In DNA form, the CDR3 reads TGTGCCAGCAGCCTAGGGACTAGCGTAAACGAGCAGTACTTC. It is translated as CASSLGTSVNEQYF.

The gene calls are TRBV13 and TRBJ2-2, with 8 nucleotides matching TRBD2. From germline, CDR1 is PRHDT and CDR2 FYEKMQ (reference sequence). This CDR3 has 16 residues. Unmatched junction bases numbered 10, after V lost 5 bases and J lost 5 bases. In DNA, the CDR3 is TGTGCCAGCAGCCTACGGGGGGGCGCGAGGACCGGGGAGCTGTTTTTT. Amino acid sequence: CASSLRGGARTGELFF.

This clonotype turned up a few times. The V and J genes are TRBV6-6 and TRBJ2-1; no definite D call. Trimming removed 4 bases at V and 6 bases at J, with 7 bases between. This CDR3 region has 12 residues. The germline gives CDR1 MNHNY, CDR2 SVGAGI (reference sequence). CDR3 nucleotides: TGTGCCAGCAGTTTCTGGGGCAATGAGCAGTTCTTC. As protein: CASSFWGNEQFF.

This clonotype was detected many times. This chain joins TRBV18 and TRBJ1-1; the D gene is possibly TRBD1 (5 bases). V was shortened by 6 bases and J by 3 bases, with 8 bases between the two germline ends. This CDR3 spans 12 amino acids. Germline V gene lookup returns CDR1 KGHSH and CDR2 LQKENI. CDR3: CASSRGDTEAFF. Here the CDR3 DNA reads TGTGCCAGCTCCCGGGGGGACACTGAAGCTTTCTTT.

DNA for the CDR3: TGTGCCAGCAGCCAAGGCCGGGGGTTCCAAGAGACCCAGTACTTC. Encoded protein: CASSQGRGFQETQYF. J is TRBJ2-5 and V is TRBV4-2, with a weak D call TRBD2 (6 bases). The CDR3 extends over 15 amino acids. Germline V lookup: CDR1 LGHNA, CDR2 YNFKEQ. The V end was cut by 1 base, the J end by 1 base, with 10 bases between.

This clonotype was observed a few times. V and J are TRBV27 and TRBJ1-6; D is unclear. From germline, CDR1 is MNHEY and CDR2 SMNVEV (reference sequence). The CDR3 covers 13 residues. Trimming took off 0 bases at V and 10 bases at J, with 7 bases between the two ends. Here the CDR3 DNA reads TGTGCCAGCAGTTTATCGGCAAGCTCACCCCTCCACTTT. It is translated as CASSLSASSPLHF.

At least ten counts were recorded for this clonotype. The DNA for the CDR3 is TGTGCCAGCAGTTACCATACCATTGAAACCGGGGAGCTGTTTTTT. Encoded protein: CASSYHTIETGELFF. This chain connects TRBV6-2 or TRBV6-3 to TRBJ2-2; no reliable D call. Germline V CDR1 and CDR2: MNHEY, SVGEGT. The V end was cut by 2 bases, the J end by 5 bases, with 12 bases between. The CDR3 runs to 15 residues.

This rearrangement joins TRBV12-3 or TRBV12-4 to TRBJ1-1; D unclear. CDR3 length: 14 amino acids. V gave up 6 bases and J gave up 4 bases, with 15 bases separating them. The CDR3 sequence: CASRPRSFGTEAFF. In DNA form, the CDR3 reads TGTGCCAGCAGGCCACGGTCCTTCGGCACTGAAGCTTTCTTT.

This clonotype was found a few times. The chain is built from TRBV7-9 and TRBJ2-7, with D tentatively TRBD1 or TRBD2 (5 bases each). Looked up from germline, CDR1 is SEHNR and CDR2 is FQNEAQ (reference sequence). V dropped 5 bases and J dropped 5 bases, with 13 bases sitting between them. This CDR3 has 13 residues. Here the CDR3 reads CASSPSTGHEQYF. The CDR3 bases are TGTGCCAGCAGCCCCTCGACGGGGCACGAGCAGTACTTC.

The rearrangement links TRBV24-1 to TRBJ2-1, with 9 bases identical to TRBD2. The CDR3 spans 17 residues. Trimming took 1 base from V and 5 from J; bases not matched to a gene: 8. Germline CDR1 KGHDR, CDR2 SFDVKD. The CDR3 here is CATSDFPGTSRNNEQFF. The CDR3 bases are TGTGCCACCAGTGATTTTCCCGGGACTAGCCGCAACAATGAGCAGTTCTTC.

The chain is built from TRBV6-1 and TRBJ2-1; 8 positions match TRBD2. Trimming took 8 bases from V and 4 from J; bases not matched to a gene: 13. The V gene's germline CDR1 is MNHNS and CDR2 SASEGT. The CDR3 contains 16 residues. CDR3 bases: TGTGCCAGCTCAATCAGAGTTAGCGGGGCGTACAATGAGCAGTTCTTC. Translating it yields CASSIRVSGAYNEQFF.

A few counts support this clonotype. This chain links TRBV20-1 with TRBJ2-1; 14 bases are a match to TRBD2. The V and J ends lost 6 bases and 9 bases, in that order; junction bases with no gene match: 4. CDR3 size: 13 residues. Germline CDR1 is DFQATT and CDR2 is SNEGSKA (reference sequence). This chain's CDR3 is CSAKTSGRVEQFF. CDR3 coding DNA: TGCAGTGCAAAGACTAGCGGGAGGGTTGAGCAGTTCTTC.

The table lists this clonotype with many counts. V is TRBV12-3 or TRBV12-4 and J is TRBJ2-7; tentatively, D is TRBD1 or TRBD2 (6 bases each). The ends were cut back, 6 bases at V and 1 base at J, with 10 bases in the middle. The CDR3 sequence is 13 residues long. The CDR3 sequence: CASRQGGSYEQYV. The CDR3 nucleotides read TGTGCCAGCAGACAGGGAGGTTCCTACGAGCAGTACGTC.

The V call is TRBV5-6, the J call TRBJ2-2, with TRBD2 as a possible D gene (6 bases). Germline assignment: CDR1 SGHDT and CDR2 YYEEEE. The CDR3 is made up of 14 amino acids. Trimming left V 0 bases short and J 7 bases short, with 10 bases between. CDR3 protein: CASSLVRGVGELFF. The CDR3 region has the DNA TGTGCCAGCAGCTTGGTGCGGGGAGTCGGGGAGCTGTTTTTT.

The chain carries TRBV5-6 and TRBJ2-7, with 11 bases matching TRBD2. The CDR3 sequence is 14 residues long. The J segment lost 8 bases and the V segment lost 4 bases, leaving 8 bases of the junction unmatched. In germline, CDR1 is SGHDT, CDR2 YYEEEE. The CDR3 DNA follows: TGTGCCAGCAGCCTACTAGCGGGAGATGATAAGCAGTACTTC. This translates into CASSLLAGDDKQYF.